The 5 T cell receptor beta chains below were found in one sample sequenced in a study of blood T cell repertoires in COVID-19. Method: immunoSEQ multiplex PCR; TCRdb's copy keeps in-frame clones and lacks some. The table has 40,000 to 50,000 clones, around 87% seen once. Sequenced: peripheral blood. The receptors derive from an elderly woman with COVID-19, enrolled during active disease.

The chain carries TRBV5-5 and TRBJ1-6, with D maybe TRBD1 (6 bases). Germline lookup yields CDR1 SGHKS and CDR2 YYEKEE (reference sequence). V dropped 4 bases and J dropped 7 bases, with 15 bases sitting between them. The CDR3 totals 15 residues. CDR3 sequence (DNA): TGTGCCAGCAGCCTTGAGGCAGGGGCGAATTCACCCCTCCACTTT. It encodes CASSLEAGANSPLHF.

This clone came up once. The CDR3 nucleotides are TGCGCCAGCAGTTGGGCCCAGGGTCGTTTTGGTACGCAGTATTTT. Its translation is CASSWAQGRFGTQYF. The V call is TRBV4-1, the J call TRBJ2-3, with D maybe TRBD1 (5 bases). V shed 6 bases and J shed 8 bases, with 21 bases lying between them. The CDR3 extends over 15 amino acids. Germline assignment: CDR1 MGHRA and CDR2 YSYEKL.

CDR3 region: CASSSAGQGATGELFF. CDR3 coding DNA: TGTGCCAGCTCATCCGCGGGACAGGGGGCCACCGGGGAGCTGTTTTTT. The chain joins TRBV18 to TRBJ2-2; 12 nucleotides match TRBD1. With 5 bases clipped from V and 4 bases from J, the junction kept 5 bases outside the gene matches. This CDR3 comprises 16 residues. Germline loops: CDR1 KGHSH, CDR2 LQKENI. Together with reference TRBV18 and TRBJ2-2, the CDR3 gives the full variable domain: NAGVMQNPRHLVRRRGQEARLRCSPMKGHSHVYWYRQLPEEGLKFMVYLQKENIIDESGMPKERFSAEFPKEGPSILRIQQVVRGDSAAYFCASSSAGQGATGELFFGEGSRLTVL.

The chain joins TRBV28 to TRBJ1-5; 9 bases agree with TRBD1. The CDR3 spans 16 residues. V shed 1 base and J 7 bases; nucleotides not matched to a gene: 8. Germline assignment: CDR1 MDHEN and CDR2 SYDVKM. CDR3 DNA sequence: TGTGCCAGCAGTTTATTTGACGGACAGGGGTACCAGCCCCAGCATTTT. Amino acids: CASSLFDGQGYQPQHF.

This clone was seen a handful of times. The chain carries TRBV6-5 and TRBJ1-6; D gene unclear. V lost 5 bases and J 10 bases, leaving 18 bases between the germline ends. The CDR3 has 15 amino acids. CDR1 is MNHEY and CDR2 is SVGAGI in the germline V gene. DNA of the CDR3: TGTGCCAGCAGTCCCCCCCGGGGAATCGGATCACCCCTCCACTTT. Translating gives CASSPPRGIGSPLHF.